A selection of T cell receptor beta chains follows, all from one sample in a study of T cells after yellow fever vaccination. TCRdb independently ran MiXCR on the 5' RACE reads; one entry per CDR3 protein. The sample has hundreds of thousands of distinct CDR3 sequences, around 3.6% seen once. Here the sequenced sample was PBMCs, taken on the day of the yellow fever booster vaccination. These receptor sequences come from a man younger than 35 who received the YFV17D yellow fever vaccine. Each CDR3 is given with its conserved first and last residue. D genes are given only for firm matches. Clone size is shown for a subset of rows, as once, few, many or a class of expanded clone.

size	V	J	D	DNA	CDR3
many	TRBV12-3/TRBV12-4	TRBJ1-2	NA	TGTGCCAGCAGTTTAGTATGGGGCTACACCTTC	CASSLVWGYTF
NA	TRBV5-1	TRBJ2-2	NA	TGCGCCAGCAGCTGGGTTTCGGGGGACTACACCGGGGAGCTGTTTTTT	CASSWVSGDYTGELFF
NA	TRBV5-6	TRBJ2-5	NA	TGTGCCAGCAGCCAACCCGGGGTTTCTGTTTTAAGGGAGACCCAGTACTTC	CASSQPGVSVLRETQYF
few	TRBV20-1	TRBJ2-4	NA	TGCAGTGCTAGGAACAGTAGGGGAGAAAACATTCAGTACTTC	CSARNSRGENIQYF
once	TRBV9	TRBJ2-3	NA	TGTGCCAGCAGCGCTGGGGCGTCCGATACGCAGTATTTT	CASSAGASDTQYF
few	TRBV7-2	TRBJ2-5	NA	TGTGCCAGCAGCTTAGCCCTAGCCACGGAGACCCAGTACTTC	CASSLALATETQYF
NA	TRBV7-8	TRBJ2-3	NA	TGTGCCAGCAGCTTGAGGTCTTCCGGATCTAGCACAGATACGCAGTATTTT	CASSLRSSGSSTDTQYF
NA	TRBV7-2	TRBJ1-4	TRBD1	TGTGCCAGCAGCTGGGGGGGGACAGGGGGAGAAAAACTGTTTTTT	CASSWGGTGGEKLFF
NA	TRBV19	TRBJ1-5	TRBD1	TGTGCCAGTAGACAGACAGGGGGTGCCTATGGCTATCAGCCCCAGCATTTT	CASRQTGGAYGYQPQHF
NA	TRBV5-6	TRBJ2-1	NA	TGTGCCAGCAGGATCGGGGTGCGGCCACCGGGACCCTACAATGAGCAGTTCTTC	CASRIGVRPPGPYNEQFF
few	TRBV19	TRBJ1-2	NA	TGTGCCAGTAGGTCACCGGGGCTGAGAAACTATGGCTACACCTTC	CASRSPGLRNYGYTF
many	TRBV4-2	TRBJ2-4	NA	TGTGCCAGCAGCCAAGATGAGGGAAGCATTCAGTACTTC	CASSQDEGSIQYF
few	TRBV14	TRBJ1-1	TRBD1	TGTGCCAGCAGCCAAGGCCGTACAGGGGTCCGAACCATGGGGAACACTGAAGCTTTCTTT	CASSQGRTGVRTMGNTEAFF
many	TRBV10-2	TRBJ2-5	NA	TGCGCCAGCAGTGAGTCTGGAGGGCGTGAGACCCAGTACTTC	CASSESGGRETQYF
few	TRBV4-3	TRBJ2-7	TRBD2	TGCGCCAGCAGCCCGGGAGGGGGTCCTACCTACGAGCAGTACTTC	CASSPGGGPTYEQYF
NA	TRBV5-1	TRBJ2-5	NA	TGCGCCAGCAGCTCTCCAGGGGTGGAAGAGACCCAGTACTTC	CASSSPGVEETQYF
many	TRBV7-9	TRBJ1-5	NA	TGTGCCAGCAGCCCCCCCTGGGTTCAGGGACAGCCCCAGCATTTT	CASSPPWVQGQPQHF
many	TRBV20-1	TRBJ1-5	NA	TGCAGTGCTATCGACGGGCCCATAGCGAGCAATCAGCCCCAGCATTTT	CSAIDGPIASNQPQHF
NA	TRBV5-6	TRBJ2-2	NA	TGTGCCAGCTGGCGACAGAACACCGGGGAGCTGTTTTTT	CASWRQNTGELFF
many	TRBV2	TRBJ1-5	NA	TGTGCCAGCAGTGAACAAGGGGATCAGCCCCAGCATTTT	CASSEQGDQPQHF
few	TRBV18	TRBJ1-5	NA	TGTGCCAGCTCACGTCAGGGTTGGGGAGACAGCAATCAGCCCCAGCATTTT	CASSRQGWGDSNQPQHF
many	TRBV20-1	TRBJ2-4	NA	TGCAGTGCTAGACGCCGGGGCGAGGCAGGTCGGGGACTAGCCAAAAACATTCAGTACTTC	CSARRRGEAGRGLAKNIQYF
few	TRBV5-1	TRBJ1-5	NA	TGCGCCAGCAGCTTTTTTACGGGTAACAATCAGCCCCAGCTTTTT	CASSFFTGNNQPQLF
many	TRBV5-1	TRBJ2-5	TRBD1	TGCGCCAGCAGCTTGGGGGACAGACAAGAGACCCAGTACTTC	CASSLGDRQETQYF
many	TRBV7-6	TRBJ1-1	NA	TGTGCCAGCAGCTTAAATCCAGATATGAACACTGAAGCTTTCTTT	CASSLNPDMNTEAFF
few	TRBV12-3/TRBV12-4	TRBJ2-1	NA	TGTGCCAGCAGTTTAGGGGGCGCGGTGATGAATGAGCAGTTCTTC	CASSLGGAVMNEQFF
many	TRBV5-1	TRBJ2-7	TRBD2	TGCGCCAGCAGCTTGGAGGCGCCTAGCGGGACCTACGAGCAGTACTTC	CASSLEAPSGTYEQYF
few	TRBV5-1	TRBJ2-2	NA	TGCGCCAGCAGCTCGCGGAACTTGGGCACCGGGGAGCTGTTTTTT	CASSSRNLGTGELFF
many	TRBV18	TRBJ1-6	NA	TGTGCCAGCTCCCCTACCGGAACAGGGACCAATTCACCCCTCCACTTT	CASSPTGTGTNSPLHF
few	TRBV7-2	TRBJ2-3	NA	TGTGCCAGCAGACAGCAGTTCGGCACAGATACGCAGTATTTT	CASRQQFGTDTQYF
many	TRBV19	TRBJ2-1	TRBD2	TGTGCCAGCACAGGACTAGCGGGGTACAATGAGCAGTTCTTC	CASTGLAGYNEQFF
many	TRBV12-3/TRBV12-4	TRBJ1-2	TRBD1	TGTGCCAGCAGTCTCGCCTGGACAGGGGGATTGAATGGCTACACCTTC	CASSLAWTGGLNGYTF
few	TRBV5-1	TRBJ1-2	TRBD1	TGCGCCAGCAGCTTGGCCCACAGGGGGAGCGGTGGCTACACCTTC	CASSLAHRGSGGYTF
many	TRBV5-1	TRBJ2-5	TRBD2	TGCGCCAGCAGCCGCCGACTAGCGGGGACCCAAGAGACCCAGTACTTC	CASSRRLAGTQETQYF
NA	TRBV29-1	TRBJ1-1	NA	TGCAGCGTAGTAAGAGGGGCCTTGAACACTGAAGCTTTCTTT	CSVVRGALNTEAFF
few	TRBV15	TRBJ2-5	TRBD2	TGTGCCACCAGCAGAGGACTAGCGGAACAAGAGACCCAGTACTTC	CATSRGLAEQETQYF
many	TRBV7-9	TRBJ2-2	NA	TGTGCCAGCAGCTTATCAATCCTGGCCTGGGAGCTGTTTTTT	CASSLSILAWELFF
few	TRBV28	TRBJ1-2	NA	TGTGCCAGCAGTTTTCCCACAGATGGCTACACCTTC	CASSFPTDGYTF
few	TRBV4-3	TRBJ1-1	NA	TGCGCCAGCAGCCAAGGTATATCTAGAAACAGCGAAGCTTTCTTT	CASSQGISRNSEAFF
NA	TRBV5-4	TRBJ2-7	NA	TGTGCCAGCAGCTTGTTCAGCCGGTACGAGCAGTACTTC	CASSLFSRYEQYF
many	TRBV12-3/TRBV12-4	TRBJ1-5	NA	TGTGCCAGCAGTTTAGCGGGATATCAGCCCCAGCATTTT	CASSLAGYQPQHF
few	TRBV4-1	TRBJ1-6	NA	TGCGCCAGCAGCCAAGTAGTCGTTTTGCAGGAGCTTTGGGGCCTCCACTTT	CASSQVVVLQELWGLHF
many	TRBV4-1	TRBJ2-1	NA	TGCGCCAGCAGCCATTTAGGCAGACAGGCCTACAATGAGCAGTTCTTC	CASSHLGRQAYNEQFF
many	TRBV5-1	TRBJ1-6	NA	TGCGCCAGCAGCTTGTCGGCAGTAAATAATTCACCCCTCCACTTT	CASSLSAVNNSPLHF
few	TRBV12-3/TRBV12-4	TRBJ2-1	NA	TGTGCCAGCAGTCCCGGGACACCCGCCTACAATGAGCAGTTCTTC	CASSPGTPAYNEQFF
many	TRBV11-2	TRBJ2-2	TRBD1	TGTGCCAGCAGACGTTCAGACAGGGTATCAGGCACCGGGGAGCTGTTTTTT	CASRRSDRVSGTGELFF
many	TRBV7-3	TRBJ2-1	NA	TGTGCCAGCAGCTCGTACGCGGGGTACAATGAGCAGTTCTTC	CASSSYAGYNEQFF
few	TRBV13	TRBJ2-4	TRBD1	TGTGCCAGCAGCTCATTAGCAGGGGGTGAAAACATTCAGTACTTC	CASSSLAGGENIQYF
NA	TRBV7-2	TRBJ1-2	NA	TGTGCCAGCAGCCTTGATTCCCGCGGCTACACCTTC	CASSLDSRGYTF
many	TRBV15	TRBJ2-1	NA	TGTGCCACCAGCAGTCGTCAAAGCGGGAATGAGCAGTTCTTC	CATSSRQSGNEQFF